This T cell receptor beta chain is from a study of neoadjuvant nivolumab and ipilimumab in lung cancer. This clone was seen once. Antigen: not known. Sequencing was performed with immunoSEQ multiplex PCR; in TCRdb, only in-frame clones are kept and a portion is missing. The repertoire holds about 38,000 clones, with roughly 87% as singletons. Germline lookup yields CDR1 MNHEY and CDR2 SVGAGI. This CDR3 comprises 14 residues. Study-level points and caveats: Higher pretherapy blood TCR richness went with higher resected-tumor richness. Only a single major-pathologic-response sample was available for clonality analysis. TCR richness and clonality were higher in tumors than adjacent uninvolved lung.

This chain links TRBV6-5 with TRBJ2-7; 9 nucleotides agree with TRBD2. The source of this sequence is an adult with non-small cell lung cancer. The material was peripheral blood, obtained before neoadjuvant nivolumab, alone or with ipilimumab. DNA of the CDR3: TGTGCAACAGCACTCGCGGGAGGGCCCTACGAGCAGTACTTC. It codes for CATALAGGPYEQYF.